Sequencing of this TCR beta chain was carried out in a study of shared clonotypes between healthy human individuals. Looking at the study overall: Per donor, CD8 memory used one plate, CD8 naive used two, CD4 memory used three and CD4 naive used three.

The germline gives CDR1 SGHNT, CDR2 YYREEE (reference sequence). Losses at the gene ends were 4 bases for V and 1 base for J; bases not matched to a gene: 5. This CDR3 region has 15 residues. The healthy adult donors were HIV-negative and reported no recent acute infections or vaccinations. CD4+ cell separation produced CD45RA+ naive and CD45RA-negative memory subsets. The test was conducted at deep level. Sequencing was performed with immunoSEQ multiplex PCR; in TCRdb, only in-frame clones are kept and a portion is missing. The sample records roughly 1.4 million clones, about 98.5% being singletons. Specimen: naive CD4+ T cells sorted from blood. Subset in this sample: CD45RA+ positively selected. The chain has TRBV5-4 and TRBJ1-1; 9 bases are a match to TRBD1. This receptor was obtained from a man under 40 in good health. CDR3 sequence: CASSVPGQGNTEAFF. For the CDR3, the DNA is TGTGCCAGCAGCGTACCGGGACAGGGGAACACTGAAGCTTTCTTT.